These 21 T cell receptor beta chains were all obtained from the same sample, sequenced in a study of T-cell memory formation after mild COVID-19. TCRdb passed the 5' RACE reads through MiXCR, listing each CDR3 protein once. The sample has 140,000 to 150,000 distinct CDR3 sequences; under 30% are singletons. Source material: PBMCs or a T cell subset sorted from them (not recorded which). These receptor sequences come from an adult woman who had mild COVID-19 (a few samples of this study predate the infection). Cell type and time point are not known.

In DNA form, the CDR3 reads TGCGCCAGCAGCACTGAGGGACTAGCGGGAGGAGGTGAGCAGTTCTTC. Translation: CASSTEGLAGGGEQFF. This chain uses TRBV5-1 with TRBJ2-1, with 15 bases that match TRBD2. The CDR3 length is 16 residues. J lost 9 bases, V lost 4 bases, and 8 bases had no gene match. Germline V gives CDR1 SGHRS, CDR2 YFSETQ.

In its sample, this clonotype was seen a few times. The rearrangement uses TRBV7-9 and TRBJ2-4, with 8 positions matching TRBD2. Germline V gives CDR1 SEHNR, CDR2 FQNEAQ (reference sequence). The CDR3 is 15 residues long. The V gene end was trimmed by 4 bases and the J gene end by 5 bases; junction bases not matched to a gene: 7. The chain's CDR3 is CASSSSGRAQNIQYF. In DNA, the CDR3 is TGTGCCAGCAGCTCCTCCGGGAGGGCTCAAAACATTCAGTACTTC.

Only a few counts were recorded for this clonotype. The CDR3 sequence: CASSPTGFVEQFF. The CDR3 DNA is TGCGCCAGCAGCCCTACAGGGTTTGTTGAGCAGTTCTTC. The chain employs TRBV5-1 and TRBJ2-1; a weak D match, TRBD1 (6 bases). V dropped 4 bases and J dropped 9 bases, with 14 bases sitting between them. The CDR3 sequence is 13 residues long. Germline V gene data show CDR1 as SGHRS and CDR2 as YFSETQ.

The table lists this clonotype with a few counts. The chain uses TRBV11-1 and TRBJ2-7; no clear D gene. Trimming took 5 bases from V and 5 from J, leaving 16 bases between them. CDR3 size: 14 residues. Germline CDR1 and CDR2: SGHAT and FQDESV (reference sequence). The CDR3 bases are TGTGCCAGCAGCCCGGGCCGTTACGCCCACGAGCAGTACTTC. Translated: CASSPGRYAHEQYF. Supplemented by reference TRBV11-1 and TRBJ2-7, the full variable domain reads EAEVAQSPRYKITEKSQAVAFWCDPISGHATLYWYRQILGQGPELLVQFQDESVVDDSQLPKDRFSAERLKGVDSTLKIQPAELGDSAMYLCASSPGRYAHEQYFGPGTRLTVT.

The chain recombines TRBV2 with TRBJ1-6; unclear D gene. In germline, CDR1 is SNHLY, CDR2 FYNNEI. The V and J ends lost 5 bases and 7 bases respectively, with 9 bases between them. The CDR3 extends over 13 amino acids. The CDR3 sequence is CASSTQWNSPLHF. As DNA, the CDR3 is TGTGCCAGCAGTACGCAATGGAATTCACCCCTCCACTTT.

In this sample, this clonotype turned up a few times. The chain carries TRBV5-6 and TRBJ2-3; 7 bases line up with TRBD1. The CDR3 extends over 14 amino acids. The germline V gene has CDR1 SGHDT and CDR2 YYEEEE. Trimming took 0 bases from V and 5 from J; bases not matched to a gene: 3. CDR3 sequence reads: CASSLGTGVDTQYF. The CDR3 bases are TGTGCCAGCAGCTTGGGTACAGGGGTAGATACGCAGTATTTT.

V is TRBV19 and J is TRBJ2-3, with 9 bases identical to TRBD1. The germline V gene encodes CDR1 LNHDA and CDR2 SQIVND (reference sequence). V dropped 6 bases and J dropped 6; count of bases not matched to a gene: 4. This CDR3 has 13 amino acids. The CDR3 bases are TGTGCCAGTAGCGGGACAGGGATGGATACGCAGTATTTT. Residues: CASSGTGMDTQYF.

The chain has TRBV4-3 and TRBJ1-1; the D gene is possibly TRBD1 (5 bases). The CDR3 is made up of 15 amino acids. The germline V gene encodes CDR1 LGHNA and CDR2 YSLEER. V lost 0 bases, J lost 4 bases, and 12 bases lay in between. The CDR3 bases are TGCGCCAGCAGCCAAGAAGGGGTCCCCCGCACTGAAGCTTTCTTT. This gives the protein CASSQEGVPRTEAFF.

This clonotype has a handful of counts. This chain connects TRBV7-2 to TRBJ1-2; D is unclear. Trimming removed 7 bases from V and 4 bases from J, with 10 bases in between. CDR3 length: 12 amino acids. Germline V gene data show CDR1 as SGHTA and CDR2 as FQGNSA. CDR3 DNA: TGTGCCAGCATTCGGGGTGCCTATGGCTACACCTTC. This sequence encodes CASIRGAYGYTF.

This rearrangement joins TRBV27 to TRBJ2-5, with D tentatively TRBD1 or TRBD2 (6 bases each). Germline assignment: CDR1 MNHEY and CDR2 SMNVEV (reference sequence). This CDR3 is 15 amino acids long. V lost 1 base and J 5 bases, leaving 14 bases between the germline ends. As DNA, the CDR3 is TGTGCCAGCAGTTTATGGGGGGCTGGAGGGGAGACCCAGTACTTC. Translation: CASSLWGAGGETQYF.

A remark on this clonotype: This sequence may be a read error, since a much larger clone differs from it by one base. The CDR3 protein is CASSSGVTEAFF. The CDR3, as DNA: TGTGCCAGCAGCTCAGGGGTCACTGAAGCTTTCTTT. This chain joins TRBV7-2 and TRBJ1-1; maybe TRBD1 (6 bases). Per the germline V gene, CDR1 is SGHTA and CDR2 is FQGNSA. This CDR3 spans 12 amino acids. V gave up 4 bases and J gave up 4 bases, with 7 bases separating them.

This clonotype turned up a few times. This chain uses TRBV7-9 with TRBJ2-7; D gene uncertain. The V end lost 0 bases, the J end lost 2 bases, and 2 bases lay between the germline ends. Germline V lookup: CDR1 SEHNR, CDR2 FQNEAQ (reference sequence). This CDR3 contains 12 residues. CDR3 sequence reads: CASSLATYEQYF. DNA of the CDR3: TGTGCCAGCAGCTTAGCTACCTACGAGCAGTACTTC.

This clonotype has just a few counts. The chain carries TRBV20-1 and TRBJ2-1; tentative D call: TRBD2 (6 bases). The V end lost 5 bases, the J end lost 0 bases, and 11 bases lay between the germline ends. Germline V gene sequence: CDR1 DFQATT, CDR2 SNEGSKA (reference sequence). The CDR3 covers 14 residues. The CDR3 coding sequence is TGCAGTGCTGCGGACTACGTCTCCTACAATGAGCAGTTCTTC. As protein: CSAADYVSYNEQFF.

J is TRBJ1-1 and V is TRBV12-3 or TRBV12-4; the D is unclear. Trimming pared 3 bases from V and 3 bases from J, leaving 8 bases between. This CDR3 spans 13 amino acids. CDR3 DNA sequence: TGTGCCAGCAGTTTCTATAGACACACTGAAGCTTTCTTT. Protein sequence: CASSFYRHTEAFF.

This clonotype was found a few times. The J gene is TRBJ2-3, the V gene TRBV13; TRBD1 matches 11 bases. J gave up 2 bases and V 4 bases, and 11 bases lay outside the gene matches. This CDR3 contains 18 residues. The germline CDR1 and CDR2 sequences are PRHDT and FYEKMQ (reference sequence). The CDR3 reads CASSSGTGGPPPTDTQYF. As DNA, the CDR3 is TGTGCCAGCAGCTCCGGGACAGGGGGTCCCCCCCCCACAGATACGCAGTATTTT.

The CDR3 coding sequence is TGTGCCAGCACCACAGATACGCAGTATTTT. Translated: CASTTDTQYF. The chain is built from TRBV12-3 or TRBV12-4 and TRBJ2-3; no firm D call. Trimming stripped 7 bases from V and 2 bases from J, with 1 base between. This CDR3 region has 10 residues.

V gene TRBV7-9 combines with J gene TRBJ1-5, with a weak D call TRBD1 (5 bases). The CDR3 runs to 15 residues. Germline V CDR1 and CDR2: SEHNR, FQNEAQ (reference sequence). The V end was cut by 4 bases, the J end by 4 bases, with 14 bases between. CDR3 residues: CASSSKVGANQPQHF. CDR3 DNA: TGTGCCAGCAGCTCCAAGGTAGGGGCAAATCAGCCCCAGCATTTT.

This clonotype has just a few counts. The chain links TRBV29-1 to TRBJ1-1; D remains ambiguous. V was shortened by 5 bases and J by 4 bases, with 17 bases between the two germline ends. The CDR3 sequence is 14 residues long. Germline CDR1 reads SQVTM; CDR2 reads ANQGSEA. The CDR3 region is CSVSRDNWGTEAFF. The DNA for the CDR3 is TGCAGCGTTAGTAGAGACAATTGGGGCACTGAAGCTTTCTTT.

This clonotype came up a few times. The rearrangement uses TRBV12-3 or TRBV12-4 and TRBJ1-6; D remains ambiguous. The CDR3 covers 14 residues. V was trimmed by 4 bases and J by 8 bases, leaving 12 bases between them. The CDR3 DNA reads TGTGCCAGCAGTTATAGTTCAGGCGATTCACCCCTCCACTTT. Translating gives CASSYSSGDSPLHF.

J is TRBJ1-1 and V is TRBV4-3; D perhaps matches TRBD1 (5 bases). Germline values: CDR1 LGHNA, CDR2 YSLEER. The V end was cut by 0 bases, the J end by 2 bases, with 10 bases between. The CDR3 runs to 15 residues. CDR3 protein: CASSQEWGDNTEAFF. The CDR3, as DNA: TGCGCCAGCAGCCAAGAATGGGGGGATAACACTGAAGCTTTCTTT.

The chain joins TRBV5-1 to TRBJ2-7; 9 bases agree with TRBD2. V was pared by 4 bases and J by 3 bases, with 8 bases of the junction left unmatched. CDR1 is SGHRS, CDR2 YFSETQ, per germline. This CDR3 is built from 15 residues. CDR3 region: CASSPNSGSIYEQYF. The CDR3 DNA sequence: TGCGCCAGCAGCCCCAATAGCGGGAGTATCTACGAGCAGTACTTC.